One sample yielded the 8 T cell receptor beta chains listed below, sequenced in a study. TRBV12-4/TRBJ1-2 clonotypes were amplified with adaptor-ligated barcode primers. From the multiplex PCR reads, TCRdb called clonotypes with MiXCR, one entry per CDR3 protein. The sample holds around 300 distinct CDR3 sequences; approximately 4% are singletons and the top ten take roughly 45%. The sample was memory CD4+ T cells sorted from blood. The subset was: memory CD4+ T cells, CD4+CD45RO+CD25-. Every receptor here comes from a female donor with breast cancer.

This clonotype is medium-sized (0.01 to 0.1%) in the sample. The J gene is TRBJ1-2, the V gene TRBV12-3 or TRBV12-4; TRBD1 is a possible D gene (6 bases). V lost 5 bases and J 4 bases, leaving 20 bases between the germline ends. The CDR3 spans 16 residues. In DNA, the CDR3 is TGTGCCAGCAGTCCGTACACAGGGTTACAAGGCTATGGCTACACCTTC. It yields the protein CASSPYTGLQGYGYTF.

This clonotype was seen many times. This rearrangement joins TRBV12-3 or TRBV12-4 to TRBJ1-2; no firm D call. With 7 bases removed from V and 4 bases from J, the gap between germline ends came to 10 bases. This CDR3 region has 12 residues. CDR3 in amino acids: CASNGESYGYTF. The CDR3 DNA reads TGTGCCAGCAACGGGGAAAGCTATGGCTACACCTTC.

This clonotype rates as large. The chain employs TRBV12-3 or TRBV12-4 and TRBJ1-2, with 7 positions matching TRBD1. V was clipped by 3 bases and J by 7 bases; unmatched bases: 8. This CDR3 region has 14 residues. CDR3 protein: CASSLSDRAAGYTF. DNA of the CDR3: TGTGCCAGCAGTTTGTCCGACAGGGCGGCTGGCTACACCTTC.

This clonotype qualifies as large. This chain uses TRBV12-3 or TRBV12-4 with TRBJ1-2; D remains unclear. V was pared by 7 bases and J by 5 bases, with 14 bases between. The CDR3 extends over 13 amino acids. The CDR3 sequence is CASTIPGFYGYTF. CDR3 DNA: TGTGCCAGCACCATTCCGGGGTTTTATGGCTACACCTTC.

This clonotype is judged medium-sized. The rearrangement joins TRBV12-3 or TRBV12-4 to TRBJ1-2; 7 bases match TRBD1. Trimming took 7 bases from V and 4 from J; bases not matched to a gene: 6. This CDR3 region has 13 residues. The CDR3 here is CASTLRQGYGYTF. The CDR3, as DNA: TGTGCCAGCACCCTCCGACAGGGCTATGGCTACACCTTC.

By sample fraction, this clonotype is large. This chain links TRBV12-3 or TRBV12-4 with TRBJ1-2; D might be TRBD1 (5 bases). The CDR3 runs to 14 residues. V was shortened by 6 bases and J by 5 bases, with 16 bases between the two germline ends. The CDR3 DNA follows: TGTGCCAGCAGGGATACGGGACTGGTATATGGCTACACCTTC. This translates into CASRDTGLVYGYTF.

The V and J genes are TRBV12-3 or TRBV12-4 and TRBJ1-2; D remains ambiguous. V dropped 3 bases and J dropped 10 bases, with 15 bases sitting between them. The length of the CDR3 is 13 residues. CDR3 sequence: CASSLQINYNYTF. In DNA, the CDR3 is TGTGCCAGCAGTTTGCAGATTAACTATAACTACACCTTC.

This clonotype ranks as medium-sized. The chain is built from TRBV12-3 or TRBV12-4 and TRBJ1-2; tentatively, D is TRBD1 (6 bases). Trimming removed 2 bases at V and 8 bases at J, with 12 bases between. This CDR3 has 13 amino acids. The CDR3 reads CASSLIQGGGYTF. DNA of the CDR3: TGTGCCAGCAGTTTAATACAGGGCGGCGGCTACACCTTC.